One sample yielded the 32 T cell receptor beta chains listed below, sequenced in a study of cytomegalovirus exposure and HLA in healthy donors. Primers: 60 Vbeta forward and 13 Jbeta reverse. Assay used: immunoSEQ multiplex PCR; TCRdb lists only in-frame clones, some missing. Counted here are around 160,000 clones, about two thirds occurring once; the ten biggest clones make up about 1.5%. Sequenced material: PBMCs. These receptors originate from a woman aged 18-30 years in good health and CMV-seronegative.

This chain connects TRBV14 to TRBJ2-5, with 7 nucleotides matching TRBD1. Germline V gene data show CDR1 as SGHDN and CDR2 as FVKESK. This CDR3 has 15 amino acids. Trimming removed 4 bases from V and 5 bases from J; junction bases left unmatched: 10. The CDR3 is CASSPGQSFWETQYF. The CDR3 nucleotides are TGTGCCAGCAGCCCGGGACAGTCGTTTTGGGAGACCCAGTACTTC.

This clone has a handful of counts. CDR3 coding DNA: TGTGCCAGCAGTCTTACAGGGTCAAAACAAGAGACCCAGTACTTC. Translating gives CASSLTGSKQETQYF. The rearrangement uses TRBV27 and TRBJ2-5; TRBD1 might be the D (6 bases). Trimming took off 5 bases at V and 2 bases at J, with 15 bases between the two ends. In germline, CDR1 is MNHEY, CDR2 SMNVEV (reference sequence). The CDR3 has 15 residues.

This CDR3 reads CASSLDWGTGKGYTF. The CDR3 DNA follows: TGTGCCAGCAGCTTAGATTGGGGGACAGGGAAGGGCTACACCTTC. V is TRBV11-3 and J is TRBJ1-2, with 9 bases aligning to TRBD1. Germline V gives CDR1 SGHNT, CDR2 YENEEA. J was trimmed by 8 bases and V by 0 bases; bases with no gene match: 7. The CDR3 has 15 amino acids.

The chain employs TRBV7-2 and TRBJ2-1; 8 bases align to TRBD2. CDR3 length: 18 residues. V shed 1 base and J 4 bases; nucleotides not matched to a gene: 12. Per germline, CDR1 SGHTA and CDR2 FQGNSA. The CDR3 nucleotides are TGTGCCAGCAGCTTAGGCGGGTTAGCGGGATCTCGGTACAATGAGCAGTTCTTC. This sequence encodes CASSLGGLAGSRYNEQFF.

The chain combines TRBV4-3 with TRBJ1-2; possible D gene TRBD1, 5 bases. Trimming removed 0 bases at V and 4 bases at J, with 9 bases between. Germline V gene sequence: CDR1 LGHNA, CDR2 YSLEER. The CDR3 length is 14 residues. The CDR3 bases are TGCGCCAGCAGCCAAGAGGGGCAGGGCTATGGCTACACCTTC. Amino acids: CASSQEGQGYGYTF.

The chain has TRBV28 and TRBJ2-7; TRBD1 aligns across 8 bases. V trimming: 6 bases; J trimming: 5 bases; junction bases outside the gene matches: 0. Germline V gene sequence: CDR1 MDHEN, CDR2 SYDVKM. CDR3 length: 11 amino acids. DNA for the CDR3: TGTGCCAGCAGGGACAGGGACGAGCAGTACTTC. This translates into CASRDRDEQYF.

V is TRBV27 and J is TRBJ2-1, with D perhaps matching TRBD2 (6 bases). Trimming pared 6 bases from V and 9 bases from J, leaving 18 bases between. This CDR3 is built from 14 residues. CDR1 MNHEY and CDR2 SMNVEV come from the germline V gene (reference sequence). The CDR3, as DNA: TGTGCCAGCAGGCCCAGGCTAGCGATCGCTGAGCAGTTCTTC. Its protein product is CASRPRLAIAEQFF.

The chain carries TRBV5-6 and TRBJ2-3, with D perhaps TRBD1 (6 bases). V was pared by 5 bases and J by 2 bases, with 15 bases between. The CDR3 has 15 residues. Germline CDR1 SGHDT, CDR2 YYEEEE. The CDR3 DNA reads TGTGCCAGCAGACAGGGCAGCGTTTTCACAGATACGCAGTATTTT. Amino acid sequence: CASRQGSVFTDTQYF.

CDR3 amino acids: CASSGRTSGSVLSSYNEQFF. The CDR3 DNA sequence: TGTGCCAGCAGCGGACGGACTAGCGGGAGTGTCTTAAGCTCCTACAATGAGCAGTTCTTC. The chain recombines TRBV11-3 with TRBJ2-1, with 13 bases matching TRBD2. This CDR3 comprises 20 residues. J was trimmed by 0 bases and V by 5 bases; bases with no gene match: 13. Germline V gene data show CDR1 as SGHNT and CDR2 as YENEEA.

The chain employs TRBV5-1 and TRBJ2-1; 10 positions match TRBD1. The J segment lost 8 bases and the V segment lost 5 bases, leaving 13 bases of the junction unmatched. CDR3 length equals 16 residues. The germline CDR1 and CDR2 sequences are SGHRS and YFSETQ. This chain's CDR3 is CASRLRPGQGSDEQFF. CDR3 coding DNA: TGCGCCAGCAGGCTCCGGCCGGGACAGGGGTCCGATGAGCAGTTCTTC.

The J gene is TRBJ2-7, the V gene TRBV27; D call uncertain. The CDR3 loop spans 11 amino acids. V shed 5 bases and J shed 3 bases, with 5 bases lying between them. Per the germline V gene, CDR1 is MNHEY and CDR2 is SMNVEV (reference sequence). DNA for the CDR3: TGTGCCAGCAGTCCGGACTACGAGCAGTACGTC. Its translation is CASSPDYEQYV.

The chain joins TRBV5-1 to TRBJ1-3; tentative D call: TRBD1 (5 bases). CDR3 length equals 14 residues. Germline-derived CDR1 and CDR2 are SGHRS and YFSETQ. V lost 0 bases to trimming and J lost 6 bases, with 10 bases between them. CDR3 region: CASSLAGRANTIYF. CDR3 bases: TGCGCCAGCAGCTTGGCAGGCAGGGCAAACACCATATATTTT.

The rearrangement joins TRBV7-9 to TRBJ2-2; D is possibly TRBD2 (6 bases). The germline CDR1 and CDR2 sequences are SEHNR and FQNEAQ (reference sequence). V lost 5 bases, J lost 2 bases, and 24 bases lay in between. CDR3 size: 19 residues. In nucleotides, the CDR3 is TGTGCCAGCAGCGGAAGGGCTTACGGGACTCCCAAAAACACCGGGGAGCTGTTTTTT. This sequence encodes CASSGRAYGTPKNTGELFF.

The rearrangement links TRBV27 to TRBJ1-1; D not resolved. The ends were cut back, 2 bases at V and 3 bases at J, with 10 bases in the middle. Germline V gene sequence: CDR1 MNHEY, CDR2 SMNVEV (reference sequence). The CDR3 runs to 14 residues. The CDR3 protein is CASSLLYGDTEAFF. DNA for the CDR3: TGTGCCAGCAGTTTACTTTACGGGGACACTGAAGCTTTCTTT.

This clone is a singleton in its sample. The genes are TRBV28 and TRBJ2-5, with TRBD2 matching 13 bases. The J call may be in error: the DNA end matches TRBJ2-7 better. CDR1 and CDR2 from the germline V gene are MDHEN and SYDVKM. The CDR3 is 18 amino acids. CDR3 in DNA: TGTGCCAGCAGTCCGCCGGGACTAGCGGGGTATGAATCCTACGAGCAGTACTTC. It encodes CASSPPGLAGYESYEQYF.

The CDR3 DNA sequence: TGTGCCAGCTCATTTGGGAGAGATCAGCCCCAGCATTTT. It codes for CASSFGRDQPQHF. The V gene is TRBV18, the J gene TRBJ1-5; D gene unclear. Germline assignment: CDR1 KGHSH and CDR2 LQKENI. V was shortened by 5 bases and J by 5 bases, with 10 bases between the two germline ends. This CDR3 contains 13 residues.

V usage is TRBV5-1 and J usage is TRBJ2-3; 8 nucleotides agree with TRBD2. CDR1 is SGHRS, CDR2 YFSETQ, per germline. This CDR3 has 16 amino acids. Trimming took 4 bases from V and 4 from J; bases not matched to a gene: 11. The CDR3 here is CASSTGRGVLSDTQYF. CDR3 nucleotide sequence: TGCGCCAGCAGCACCGGGAGGGGGGTGCTCTCAGATACGCAGTATTTT.

The gene calls are TRBV27 and TRBJ1-4; a possible D gene is TRBD1 (6 bases). Germline assignment: CDR1 MNHEY and CDR2 SMNVEV (reference sequence). There are 13 residues in the CDR3. Trimming stripped 6 bases from V and 8 bases from J, with 13 bases between. Here the CDR3 DNA reads TGTGCCAGCAGAAACTCTCAGGGGGAAAAACTGTTTTTT. Encoded protein: CASRNSQGEKLFF.

CDR3 bases: TGTGCCATCAGTGAGTACCGGGACAGTGAAAAACTGTTTTTT. Translation: CAISEYRDSEKLFF. This chain connects TRBV10-3 to TRBJ1-4; 7 positions agree with TRBD1. Germline V gives CDR1 ENHRY, CDR2 SYGVKD. The ends lost 1 base at V and 7 bases at J; junction bases unmatched: 3. CDR3 length: 14 residues.

CDR3 sequence (DNA): TGTGCCAGCAGTCCCGGCGGGGGGCGCTTACACTATGGCTACACCTTC. Its protein is CASSPGGGRLHYGYTF. The V and J genes are TRBV7-8 and TRBJ1-2; TRBD1 is a possible D gene (6 bases). CDR3 length equals 16 residues. Germline V gene data show CDR1 as SGHVS and CDR2 as FQNEAQ. The V end was cut by 6 bases, the J end by 3 bases, with 20 bases between.

The chain recombines TRBV15 with TRBJ2-5; D possibly corresponds to TRBD2 (6 bases). The CDR3 is 15 residues long. Deletions cut 8 bases from V and 0 bases from J, with 16 bases between. Germline CDR1 and CDR2: LNHNV and YYDKDF (reference sequence). The chain's CDR3 is CATRGLAADQETQYF. In DNA form, the CDR3 reads TGTGCCACCCGCGGCTTAGCGGCAGACCAAGAGACCCAGTACTTC.

The chain joins TRBV7-8 to TRBJ2-3; 11 bases are shared with TRBD1. The germline V gene encodes CDR1 SGHVS and CDR2 FQNEAQ. There are 16 residues in the CDR3. Trimming took 4 bases from V and 1 from J; bases not matched to a gene: 4. The CDR3 nucleotides are TGTGCCAGCAGCTCAGGACAGGGGGCCGGCACAGATACGCAGTATTTT. It yields the protein CASSSGQGAGTDTQYF.

The V call is TRBV5-4, the J call TRBJ2-3; 10 bases match TRBD2. V trimming: 3 bases; J trimming: 0 bases; junction bases outside the gene matches: 1. The germline V gene encodes CDR1 SGHNT and CDR2 YYREEE (reference sequence). CDR3 length equals 15 residues. CDR3 amino acids: CASSSTSGSTDTQYF. CDR3 coding DNA: TGTGCCAGCAGCTCGACTAGCGGGAGCACAGATACGCAGTATTTT.

This clone has just one count. This chain links TRBV27 with TRBJ1-4, with D possibly TRBD1 on 5 matching bases. V was pared by 0 bases and J by 1 base, with 6 bases between. This CDR3 region has 15 residues. Germline values: CDR1 MNHEY, CDR2 SMNVEV (reference sequence). The CDR3 reads CASSLSQGTNEKLFF. The CDR3 DNA reads as TGTGCCAGCAGTTTATCCCAGGGAACTAATGAAAAACTGTTTTTT.

A single count supports this clone. The rearrangement uses TRBV7-8 and TRBJ1-5; unclear D gene. Trimming took 4 bases from V and 3 from J, leaving 10 bases between them. Germline loops: CDR1 SGHVS, CDR2 FQNEAQ. This CDR3 region has 14 residues. The DNA for the CDR3 is TGTGCCAGCAGCTCACAGAGGGCCAATCAGCCCCAGCATTTT. It codes for CASSSQRANQPQHF.

This chain links TRBV25-1 with TRBJ2-7; 7 nucleotides align to TRBD2. CDR1 and CDR2 from the germline V gene are MGHDK and SYGVNS. The CDR3 length is 14 residues. The V segment lost 5 bases and the J segment 2 bases; nucleotides outside the gene matches: 6. Here the CDR3 reads CASSTGGSTYEQYF. CDR3 DNA: TGTGCCAGCAGTACGGGGGGAAGTACCTACGAGCAGTACTTC.

This clone was picked up one time. This CDR3 is CASSVDRSTEAFF. In DNA form, the CDR3 reads TGTGCCAGCAGCGTCGACAGGTCCACTGAAGCTTTCTTT. J is TRBJ1-1 and V is TRBV14; the D gene is possibly TRBD1 (6 bases). The CDR3 consists of 13 residues. V was cut by 5 bases and J by 4 bases, with 11 bases left in between. Germline values: CDR1 SGHDN, CDR2 FVKESK.

V and J are TRBV11-3 and TRBJ2-4; TRBD1 might be the D (6 bases). The CDR3 has 15 amino acids. V lost 0 bases to trimming and J lost 4 bases, with 10 bases between them. Per germline, CDR1 SGHNT and CDR2 YENEEA. DNA of the CDR3: TGTGCCAGCAGCTTAGAAGGACAGATTAAAAACATTCAGTACTTC. It is translated as CASSLEGQIKNIQYF. Filled out from reference TRBV11-3 and TRBJ2-4, the complete variable domain reads EAGVVQSPRYKIIEKKQPVAFWCNPISGHNTLYWYLQNLGQGPELLIRYENEEAVDDSQLPKDRFSAERLKGVDSTLKIQPAELGDSAVYLCASSLEGQIKNIQYFGAGTRLSVL.

V gene TRBV7-2 combines with J gene TRBJ1-2, with 8 bases fitting TRBD1. Looked up from germline, CDR1 is SGHTA and CDR2 is FQGNSA. CDR3 length: 16 residues. Trimming cost V 5 bases and J 5 bases; bases outside gene matches: 13. The CDR3 sequence is CASSQRDRPREYGYTF. The DNA of the CDR3 is TGTGCCAGCAGCCAGCGGGACAGGCCTAGGGAGTATGGCTACACCTTC.

The rearrangement links TRBV19 to TRBJ1-1, with D possibly being TRBD1 (6 bases). The germline V and J ends were trimmed by 1 base and 8 bases, with 11 bases remaining between them. The germline gives CDR1 LNHDA, CDR2 SQIVND (reference sequence). The CDR3 contains 13 residues. CDR3 nucleotides: TGTGCCAGTAGTATAGGGACAGCCAGAGAAGCTTTCTTT. Residues: CASSIGTAREAFF.

V is TRBV28 and J is TRBJ1-2; TRBD1 might be the D (5 bases). Germline CDR1 MDHEN, CDR2 SYDVKM. V was trimmed by 11 bases and J by 0 bases, leaving 19 bases between them. The CDR3 is made up of 15 amino acids. The CDR3 nucleotides are TGTGCCTCCGGTGTACCCGACAGCCCTAACTATGGCTACACCTTC. Translated: CASGVPDSPNYGYTF.

In its sample, this clone was seen once. The CDR3 here is CASSVDFLDRPGDGYTF. The CDR3 nucleotides read TGTGCCAGCAGCGTAGACTTCTTGGACCGACCAGGGGATGGCTACACCTTC. V gene TRBV9 combines with J gene TRBJ1-2, with D perhaps matching TRBD1 (6 bases). Germline CDR1 and CDR2: SGDLS and YYNGEE. This CDR3 contains 17 residues. With 0 bases removed from V and 6 bases from J, the gap between germline ends came to 21 bases.